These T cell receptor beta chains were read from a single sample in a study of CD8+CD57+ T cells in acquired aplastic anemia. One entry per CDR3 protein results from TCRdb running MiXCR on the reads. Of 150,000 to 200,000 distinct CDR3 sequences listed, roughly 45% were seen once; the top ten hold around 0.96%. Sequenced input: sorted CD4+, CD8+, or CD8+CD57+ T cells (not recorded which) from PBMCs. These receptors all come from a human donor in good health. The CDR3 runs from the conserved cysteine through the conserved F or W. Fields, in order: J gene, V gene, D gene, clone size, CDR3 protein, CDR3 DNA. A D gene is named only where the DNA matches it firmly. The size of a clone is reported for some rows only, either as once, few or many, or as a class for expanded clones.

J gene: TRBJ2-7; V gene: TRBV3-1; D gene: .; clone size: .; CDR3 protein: CASSQASGAGADSYEQYF; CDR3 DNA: TGTGCCAGCAGCCAAGCATCCGGGGCGGGGGCCGACTCCTACGAGCAGTACTTC
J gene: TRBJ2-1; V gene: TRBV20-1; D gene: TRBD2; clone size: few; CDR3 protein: CSARETSGGEQFF; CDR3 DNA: TGCAGTGCTAGAGAGACTAGCGGGGGTGAGCAGTTCTTC
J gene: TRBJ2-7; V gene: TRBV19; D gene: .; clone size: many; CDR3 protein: CASSTSGPGYPAGNEQYF; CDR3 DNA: TGTGCCAGTAGTACATCCGGGCCCGGCTATCCGGCGGGGAACGAGCAGTACTTC
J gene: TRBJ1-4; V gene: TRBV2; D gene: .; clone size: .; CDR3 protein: CASRRSPTNEKLFF; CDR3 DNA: TGTGCCAGCAGGCGGTCGCCAACTAATGAAAAACTGTTTTTT
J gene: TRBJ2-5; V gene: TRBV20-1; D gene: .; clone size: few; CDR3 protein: CSARDPVAETQYF; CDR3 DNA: TGCAGTGCTAGAGATCCGGTGGCGGAGACCCAGTACTTC
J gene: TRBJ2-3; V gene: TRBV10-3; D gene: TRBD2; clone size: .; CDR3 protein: CASSDLAGRDTQYF; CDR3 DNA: TGTGCCAGCAGTGACCTAGCGGGGAGGGATACGCAGTATTTT
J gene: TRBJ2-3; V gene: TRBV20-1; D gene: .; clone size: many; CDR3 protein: CSAAQGPDTQYF; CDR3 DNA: TGCAGTGCGGCACAGGGACCAGATACGCAGTATTTT
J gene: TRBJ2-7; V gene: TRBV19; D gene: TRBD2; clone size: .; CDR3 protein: CASSTALSGSYEQYF; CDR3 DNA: TGTGCCAGTAGTACAGCCCTTAGCGGGAGCTACGAGCAGTACTTC
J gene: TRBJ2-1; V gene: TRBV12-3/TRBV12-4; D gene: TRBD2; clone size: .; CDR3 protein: CASSFAGGVYNEQFF; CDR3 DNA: TGTGCCAGCAGTTTTGCGGGGGGCGTGTACAATGAGCAGTTCTTC
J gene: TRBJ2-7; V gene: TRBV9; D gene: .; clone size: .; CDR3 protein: CASSVAGYEQYF; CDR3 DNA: TGTGCCAGCAGCGTAGCGGGCTACGAGCAGTACTTC
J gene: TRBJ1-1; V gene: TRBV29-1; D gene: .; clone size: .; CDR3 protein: CSVESGNTEAFF; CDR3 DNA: TGCAGCGTTGAATCAGGGAACACTGAAGCTTTCTTT
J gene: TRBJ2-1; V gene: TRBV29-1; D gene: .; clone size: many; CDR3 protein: CSVSTRVWRTTSYNEQFF; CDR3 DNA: TGCAGCGTTTCCACTCGGGTCTGGCGGACGACCTCCTACAATGAGCAGTTCTTC
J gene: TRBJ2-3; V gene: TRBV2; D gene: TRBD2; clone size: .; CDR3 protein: CASSEGLGTDTQYF; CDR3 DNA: TGTGCCAGCAGTGAGGGACTAGGTACAGATACGCAGTATTTT
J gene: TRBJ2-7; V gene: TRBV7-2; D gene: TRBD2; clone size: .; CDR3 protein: CAVAGGPSEQYF; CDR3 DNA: TGTGCCGTAGCGGGGGGGCCTTCCGAGCAGTACTTC
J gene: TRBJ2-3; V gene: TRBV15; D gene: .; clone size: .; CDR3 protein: CATSRGGDFATDTQYF; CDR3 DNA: TGTGCCACCAGCAGAGGGGGGGACTTCGCCACAGATACGCAGTATTTT
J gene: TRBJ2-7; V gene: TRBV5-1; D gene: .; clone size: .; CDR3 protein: CASSWEPIYEQYF; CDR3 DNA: TGCGCCAGCAGCTGGGAGCCGATCTACGAGCAGTACTTC
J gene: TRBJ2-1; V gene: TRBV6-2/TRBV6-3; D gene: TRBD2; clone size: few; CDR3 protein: CAIRLAGGYNEQFF; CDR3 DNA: TGTGCCATCCGACTAGCGGGGGGCTACAATGAGCAGTTCTTC
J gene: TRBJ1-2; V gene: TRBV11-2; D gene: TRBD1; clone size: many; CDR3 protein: CASSQDRDYGYTF; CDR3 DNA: TGTGCCAGCAGCCAAGACAGGGACTATGGCTACACCTTC
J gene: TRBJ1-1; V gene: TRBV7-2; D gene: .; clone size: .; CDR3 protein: CASSVDRNTEAFF; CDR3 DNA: TGTGCCAGCAGCGTCGACAGGAACACTGAAGCTTTCTTT
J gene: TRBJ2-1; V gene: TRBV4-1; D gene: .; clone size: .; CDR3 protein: CASSQEHHNEQFF; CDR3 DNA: TGCGCCAGCAGCCAAGAGCATCACAATGAGCAGTTCTTC
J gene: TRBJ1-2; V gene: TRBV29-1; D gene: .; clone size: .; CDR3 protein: CSAQHRTDYGYTF; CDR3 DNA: TGCAGCGCCCAACACCGAACCGACTATGGCTACACCTTC
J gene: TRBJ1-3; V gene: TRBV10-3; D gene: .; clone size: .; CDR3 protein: CAITRRPTGNTIYF; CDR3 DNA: TGTGCCATCACCCGTAGACCGACTGGAAACACCATATATTTT
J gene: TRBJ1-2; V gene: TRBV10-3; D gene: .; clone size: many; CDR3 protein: CAISELETGAYGYTF; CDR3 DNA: TGTGCCATCAGTGAGTTAGAGACTGGAGCATATGGCTACACCTTC
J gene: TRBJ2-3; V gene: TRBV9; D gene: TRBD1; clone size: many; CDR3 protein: CASSVVTGGDTQYF; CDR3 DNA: TGTGCCAGCAGCGTAGTGACAGGGGGAGATACGCAGTATTTT
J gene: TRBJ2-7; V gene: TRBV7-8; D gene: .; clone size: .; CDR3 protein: CASSLGRGSHEQYF; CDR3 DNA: TGTGCCAGCAGCTTAGGCAGGGGTTCCCACGAGCAGTACTTC